This entry lists 2 T cell receptor beta chains sequenced from one sample in a study of cytomegalovirus exposure and HLA in healthy donors. The primer mix had 60 Vbeta and 13 Jbeta primers. Profiling relied on immunoSEQ multiplex PCR, and the TCRdb table lists in-frame clones only, not all of them. The sample contains about 110,000 clones, approximately 83% of which appear only once. The sample consisted of PBMCs. Source of these receptors: a man aged 35-49 years in good health and CMV-seronegative.

This chain connects TRBV30 to TRBJ1-5; D not certain. V was cut by 0 bases and J by 9 bases, with 15 bases left in between. The germline V gene encodes CDR1 GTSNPN and CDR2 SVGIG (reference sequence). The CDR3 loop spans 14 amino acids. The CDR3: CAWSVRGGRWPQHF. The DNA of the CDR3 is TGTGCCTGGAGTGTCCGGGGAGGTAGGTGGCCCCAGCATTTT. Combining the CDR3 with reference TRBV30 and TRBJ1-5 gives the whole variable domain SQTIHQWPATLVQPVGSPLSLECTVEGTSNPNLYWYRQAAGRGLQLLFYSVGIGQISSEVPQNLSASRPQDRQFILSSKKLLLSDSGFYLCAWSVRGGRWPQHFGDGTRLSIL.

The chain joins TRBV5-1 to TRBJ2-7, with D possibly matching TRBD1 (6 bases). The CDR3 has 14 residues. V lost 4 bases and J lost 7, with 18 bases in between. Germline-derived CDR1 and CDR2 are SGHRS and YFSETQ. CDR3 DNA: TGCGCCAGCAGCCCTTCCGGGACACTCAGGGAGCAGTACTTC. Translating it yields CASSPSGTLREQYF.